This T cell receptor beta chain was recovered during a study of human CD8 memory T cell subsets (dated by TCRdb to between 2020 and 2021). Study-level background: To assess how stem-like (TSTEM), progenitor exhausted-like (TPEX) and effector memory CD8+ T cell subsets are clonally related, the TCRbeta repertoires of these three subsets were compared. TCRbeta repertoires were obtained from about six donors, each contributing TSTEM, TPEX and effector memory subsets. Study-wide findings and limitations: The stem-like TSTEM and TPEX subsets each shared clonotypes with effector memory cells, but the TSTEM and TPEX repertoires had minimal overlap with each other, suggesting distinct antigen spectra. Only TCRbeta chains were sequenced, and the repertoire comparisons were based on roughly 6 donors and tested using paired t-tests with Bonferroni correction. Normalized Shannon-Wiener diversity was similarly high in TSTEM and TPEX subsets, while effector memory subsets were less diverse by comparison. Chao1 estimates suggested greater repertoire diversity in TSTEM than in TPEX subsets, potentially reflecting a broader range of specificities.

CDR1 is given as SEHNR and CDR2 as FQNEAQ, both from the germline V gene (reference sequence). CDR3 length: 14 amino acids, cysteine to phenylalanine. No DNA accompanies this entry. The data were produced on a NextSeq 550. A Human TCR Profiling Kit was used to prepare UMI-labeled 5' RACE TCRbeta libraries. Every TCRbeta library was prepared in parallel with an identical number of PCR cycles. Concerning the study's data processing: Each TCRbeta library contained between 3,000 and 18,000 functional CDR3beta clonotypes. UMI extraction and consensus assembly used MIGEC 1.2.9, requiring at least three reads per UMI. MiXCR 3.0.3 was used to extract in-frame CDR3beta repertoires. Each sample was downsampled to 42,000 randomly selected UMIs before diversity metrics were computed in VDJtools 1.2.1. Repertoire overlap metrics D, R and F2 were calculated in VDJtools for the top 3,000 clones of each sample pair. TCRdb reprocessed the reads; each CDR3 protein sequence makes one entry, and DNA is unavailable. TCRdb, not the original authors, processed these V and J calls. This sample's records show 7,500 to 9,000 distinct CDR3 sequences. The biggest ten clones account for around 15% of the sample.

Worth noting for this clonotype: Its antigen has not been determined.

CCR7+ PD-1+ TIGIT+ early differentiated memory cells with dysfunctional, exhausted-like traits were defined as progenitor exhausted-like memory CD8+ T cells (TPEX). Density gradient separation was used to isolate peripheral blood mononuclear cells from buffy coats of healthy donors. The study enriched total CD8+ T cells through negative magnetic separation using EasySep or MojoSort CD8+ T cell isolation kits. For each subset, total RNA was extracted using an RNeasy Mini Kit from duplicate vials of more than 120,000 sorted CD8+ T cells. The PBMCs were used fresh or after being cryopreserved in fetal bovine serum with roughly 10% DMSO. Fluorescence-activated cell sorting on a FACSAria III was used to sort CD8+ T cell subsets to purity.

The TCR was taken from a human donor in good health. The sequenced material came from CD8+ T cells from PBMCs. The chain links TRBV7-9 with TRBJ2-7; the TCRdb call, TRBD2, lacks DNA for checking. The CDR3 protein sequence reads: CASSPRTSSYEQYF.